The rows below give T cell receptor beta chains drawn from one sample of a study of PD-1 blockade in classical Hodgkin lymphoma. The protocol was immunoSEQ multiplex PCR, while the TCRdb copy is restricted to in-frame clones and leaves out a portion. This sample has tens of thousands of clones, with approximately 81% found just once. The material was peripheral blood mononuclear cells (PBMCs), obtained before the second cycle of nivolumab. The origin of the receptors is a human donor with classical Hodgkin lymphoma. Each CDR3 is given with its conserved first and last residue. The order of the fields is J gene, clone size, D gene, V gene, CDR3 DNA, CDR3 protein. The D gene is left open where the match is weak. Size is stated for part of the rows, as once, few or many counts, or as a class when the clone is expanded.

J gene: TRBJ2-6
clone size: once
D gene: -
V gene: TRBV7-2
CDR3 DNA: TGTGCCAGCAGCTTACACTCTGGGGCCAACGTCCTGACTTTC
CDR3 protein: CASSLHSGANVLTF

J gene: TRBJ2-7
clone size: few
D gene: -
V gene: TRBV10-3
CDR3 DNA: TGTGCCATCAGTGAAGTTACCTCCTACGAGCAGTACTTC
CDR3 protein: CAISEVTSYEQYF

J gene: TRBJ1-4
clone size: -
D gene: TRBD1
V gene: TRBV5-6
CDR3 DNA: TGTGCCAGCAGCCTTGGGGGACAGGGACAGGAAAAACTGTTTTTT
CDR3 protein: CASSLGGQGQEKLFF

J gene: TRBJ1-2
clone size: few
D gene: TRBD1
V gene: TRBV27
CDR3 DNA: TGTGCCAGCAGTTTATCCAGGGGGCGATTTGGCTACACCTTC
CDR3 protein: CASSLSRGRFGYTF

J gene: TRBJ1-4
clone size: -
D gene: TRBD1
V gene: TRBV19
CDR3 DNA: TGTGCCAGTAGAGGACAGGGGGCAGCAACTAATGAAAAACTGTTTTTT
CDR3 protein: CASRGQGAATNEKLFF

J gene: TRBJ2-3
clone size: -
D gene: -
V gene: TRBV4-2
CDR3 DNA: TGTGCCAGCAGCCAGGGGAGTGGGGAAAGCGATACGCAGTATTTT
CDR3 protein: CASSQGSGESDTQYF

J gene: TRBJ1-6
clone size: -
D gene: -
V gene: TRBV19
CDR3 DNA: TGTGGCAGTAGGAGCGGGGGCAACAATTCACCCCTCCACTTT
CDR3 protein: CGSRSGGNNSPLHF

J gene: TRBJ2-5
clone size: -
D gene: -
V gene: TRBV18
CDR3 DNA: TGTGCCAGCTCACCACAAACTGCGTACCAAGAGACCCAGTACTTC
CDR3 protein: CASSPQTAYQETQYF

J gene: TRBJ1-1
clone size: -
D gene: -
V gene: TRBV5-1
CDR3 DNA: TGCGCCAGCAGCTTGGTCCGGGGAATGAACACTGAAGCTTTCTTT
CDR3 protein: CASSLVRGMNTEAFF

J gene: TRBJ2-7
clone size: -
D gene: TRBD1
V gene: TRBV2
CDR3 DNA: TGTGCCAGCAGAGGGACAGCTTACGAGCAGTACTTC
CDR3 protein: CASRGTAYEQYF

J gene: TRBJ1-6
clone size: -
D gene: -
V gene: TRBV7-9
CDR3 DNA: TGTGCCAGCAGCTTTACGGGATCACCCCTCCACTTT
CDR3 protein: CASSFTGSPLHF

J gene: TRBJ2-3
clone size: -
D gene: -
V gene: TRBV19
CDR3 DNA: TGTGCCAGTAGTAAAGCTGGACTAAATACGCAGTATTTT
CDR3 protein: CASSKAGLNTQYF

J gene: TRBJ1-4
clone size: -
D gene: -
V gene: TRBV1
CDR3 DNA: -
CDR3 protein: CTSGDFRGEKLFF

J gene: TRBJ1-1
clone size: -
D gene: TRBD1
V gene: TRBV7-2
CDR3 DNA: TGTGCCAGCAGCACGAGACAGGGGAGAACTGAAGCTTTCTTT
CDR3 protein: CASSTRQGRTEAFF

J gene: TRBJ1-4
clone size: -
D gene: TRBD1
V gene: TRBV7-2
CDR3 DNA: TGTGCCAGCAGCTTAGCCGGGACAGACAATGAAAAACTGTTTTTT
CDR3 protein: CASSLAGTDNEKLFF

J gene: TRBJ2-3
clone size: -
D gene: -
V gene: TRBV18
CDR3 DNA: TGTGCCAGCTCACCACCTTCAGGGGCCCTCACAGATACGCAGTATTTT
CDR3 protein: CASSPPSGALTDTQYF

J gene: TRBJ2-2
clone size: -
D gene: -
V gene: TRBV2
CDR3 DNA: TGTGCCAGCACGGATACGAACACCGGGGAGCTGTTTTTT
CDR3 protein: CASTDTNTGELFF